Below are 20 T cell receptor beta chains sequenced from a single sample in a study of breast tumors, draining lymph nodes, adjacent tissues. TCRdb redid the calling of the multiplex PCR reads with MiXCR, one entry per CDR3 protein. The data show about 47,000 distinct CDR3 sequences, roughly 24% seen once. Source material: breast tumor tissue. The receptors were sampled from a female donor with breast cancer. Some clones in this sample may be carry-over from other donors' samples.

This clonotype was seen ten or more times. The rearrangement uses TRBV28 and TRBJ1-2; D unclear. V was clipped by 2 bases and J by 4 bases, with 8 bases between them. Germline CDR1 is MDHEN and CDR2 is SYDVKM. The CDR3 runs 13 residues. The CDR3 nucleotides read TGTGCCAGCAGTTTACCCCGGCTCTATGGCTACACCTTC. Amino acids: CASSLPRLYGYTF.

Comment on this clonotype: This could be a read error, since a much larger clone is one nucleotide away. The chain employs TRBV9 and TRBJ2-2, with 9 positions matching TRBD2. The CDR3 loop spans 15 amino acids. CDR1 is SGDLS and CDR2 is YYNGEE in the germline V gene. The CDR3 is CANSVGGRDTGELFF. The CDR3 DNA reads TGTGCCAACAGCGTTGGCGGGAGGGACACCGGGGAGCTGTTTTTT. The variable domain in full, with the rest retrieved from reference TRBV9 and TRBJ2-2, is DSGVTQTPKHLITATGQRVTLRCSPRSGDLSVYWYQQSLDQGLQFLIQYYNGEERAKGNILERFSAQQFPDLHSELNLSSLELGDSALYFCANSVGGRDTGELFFGEGSRLTVL.

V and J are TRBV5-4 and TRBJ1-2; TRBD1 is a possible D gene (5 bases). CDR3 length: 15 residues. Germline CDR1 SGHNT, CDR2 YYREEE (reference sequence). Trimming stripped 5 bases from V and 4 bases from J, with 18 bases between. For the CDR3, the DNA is TGTGCCAGCAGTTGGGGGGGGGGTTTGGGCTATGGCTACACCTTC. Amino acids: CASSWGGGLGYGYTF.

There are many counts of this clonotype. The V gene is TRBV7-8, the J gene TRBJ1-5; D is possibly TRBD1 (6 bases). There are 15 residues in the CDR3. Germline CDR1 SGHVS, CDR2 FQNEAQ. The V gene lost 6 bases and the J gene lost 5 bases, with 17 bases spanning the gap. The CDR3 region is CASRAVGGNHQPQHF. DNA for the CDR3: TGTGCCAGCAGGGCGGTAGGGGGAAATCATCAGCCCCAGCATTTT.

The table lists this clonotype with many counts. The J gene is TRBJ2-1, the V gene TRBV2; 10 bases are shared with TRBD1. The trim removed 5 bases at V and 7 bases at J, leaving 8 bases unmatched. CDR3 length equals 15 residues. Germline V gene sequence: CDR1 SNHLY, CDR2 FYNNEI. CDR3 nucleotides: TGTGCCAGCAGTCTCCAAGGACAGGGGGTGAATGAGCAGTTCTTC. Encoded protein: CASSLQGQGVNEQFF.

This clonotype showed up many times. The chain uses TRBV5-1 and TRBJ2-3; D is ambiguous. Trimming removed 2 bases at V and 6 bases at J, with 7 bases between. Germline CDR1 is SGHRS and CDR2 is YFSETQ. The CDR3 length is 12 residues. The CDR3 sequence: CASSLVGDTQYF. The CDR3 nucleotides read TGCGCCAGCAGCTTAGTGGGGGATACGCAGTATTTT.

CDR3 coding DNA: TGCAGTGCGCCTCCGGGACTAGCTTACAATGAGCAGTTCTTC. Its protein product is CSAPPGLAYNEQFF. V is TRBV20-1 and J is TRBJ2-1, with 9 bases matching TRBD2. Germline CDR1 reads DFQATT; CDR2 reads SNEGSKA (reference sequence). Trimming removed 6 bases from V and 4 bases from J; junction bases left unmatched: 7. The CDR3 length is 14 residues.

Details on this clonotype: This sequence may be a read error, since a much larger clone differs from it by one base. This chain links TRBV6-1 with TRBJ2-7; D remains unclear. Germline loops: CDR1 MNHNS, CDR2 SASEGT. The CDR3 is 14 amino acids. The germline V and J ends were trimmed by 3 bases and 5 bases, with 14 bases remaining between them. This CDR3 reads CASSEATEAHEQYF. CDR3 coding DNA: TGTGCCAGCAGTGAGGCCACAGAGGCCCACGAGCAGTACTTC.

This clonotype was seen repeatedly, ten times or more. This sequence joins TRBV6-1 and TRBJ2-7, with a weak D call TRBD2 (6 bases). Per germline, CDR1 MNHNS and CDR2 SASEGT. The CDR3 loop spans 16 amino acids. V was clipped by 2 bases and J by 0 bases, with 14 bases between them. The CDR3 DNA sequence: TGTGCCAGCAGTGAATTGGGGGGACCCTCCTCCTACGAGCAGTACTTC. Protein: CASSELGGPSSYEQYF.

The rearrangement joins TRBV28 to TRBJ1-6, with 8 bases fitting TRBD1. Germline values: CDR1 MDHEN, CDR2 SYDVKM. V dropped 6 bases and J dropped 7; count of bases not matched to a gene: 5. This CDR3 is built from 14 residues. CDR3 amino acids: CASRTGDMNSPLHF. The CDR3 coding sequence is TGTGCCAGCAGGACAGGGGATATGAATTCACCCCTCCACTTT.

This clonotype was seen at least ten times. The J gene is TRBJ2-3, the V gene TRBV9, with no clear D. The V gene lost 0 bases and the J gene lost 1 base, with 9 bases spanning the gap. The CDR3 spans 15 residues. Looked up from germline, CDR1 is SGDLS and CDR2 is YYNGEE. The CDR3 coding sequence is TGTGCCAGCAGCGTAGCTGCGGTCGGCACAGATACGCAGTATTTT. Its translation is CASSVAAVGTDTQYF.

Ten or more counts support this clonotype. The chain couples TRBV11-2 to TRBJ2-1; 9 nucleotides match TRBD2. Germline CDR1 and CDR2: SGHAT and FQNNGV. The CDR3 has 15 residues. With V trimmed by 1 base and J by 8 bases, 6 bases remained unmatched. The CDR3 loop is CASSLGFSGSYEQFF. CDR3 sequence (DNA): TGTGCCAGCAGCTTAGGTTTTAGCGGGAGTTATGAGCAGTTCTTC.

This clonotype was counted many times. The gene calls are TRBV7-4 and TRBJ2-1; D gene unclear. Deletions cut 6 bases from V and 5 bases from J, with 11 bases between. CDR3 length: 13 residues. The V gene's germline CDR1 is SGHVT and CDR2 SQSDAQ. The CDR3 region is CASRPDFDNEQFF. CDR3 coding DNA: TGTGCCAGCAGACCCGACTTCGACAATGAGCAGTTCTTC.

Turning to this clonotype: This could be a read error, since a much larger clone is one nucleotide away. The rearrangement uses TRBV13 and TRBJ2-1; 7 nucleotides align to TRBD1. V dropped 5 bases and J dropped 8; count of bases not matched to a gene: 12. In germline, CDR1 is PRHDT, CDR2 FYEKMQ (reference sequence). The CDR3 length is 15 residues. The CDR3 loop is CASSPEGAVADEQFF. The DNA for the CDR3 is TGTGCCAGCAGCCCCGAGGGGGCGGTGGCCGATGAGCAGTTCTTC.

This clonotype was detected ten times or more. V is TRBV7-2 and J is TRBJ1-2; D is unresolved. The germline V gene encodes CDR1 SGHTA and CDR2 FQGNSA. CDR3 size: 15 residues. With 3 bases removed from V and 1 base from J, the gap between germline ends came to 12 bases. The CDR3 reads CASSLMVRYNYGYTF. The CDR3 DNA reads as TGTGCCAGCAGCTTGATGGTCAGATATAACTATGGCTACACCTTC.

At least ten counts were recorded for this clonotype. Here the CDR3 reads CASSFDTGWNYGYTF. The CDR3 nucleotides read TGTGCCAGCAGCTTTGATACAGGGTGGAACTATGGCTACACCTTC. V gene TRBV7-2 combines with J gene TRBJ1-2; tentatively, D is TRBD1 (6 bases). CDR1 SGHTA and CDR2 FQGNSA come from the germline V gene. This CDR3 is built from 15 residues. Trimming removed 3 bases from V and 2 bases from J, with 13 bases in between.

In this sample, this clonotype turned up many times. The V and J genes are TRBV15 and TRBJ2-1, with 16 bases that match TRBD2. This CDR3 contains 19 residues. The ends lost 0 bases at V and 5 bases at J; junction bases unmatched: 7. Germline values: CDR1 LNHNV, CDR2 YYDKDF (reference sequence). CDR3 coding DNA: TGTGCCACCAGCAGAGAGGGGACTAGCGGGAGGGGGGAGAACAATGAGCAGTTCTTC. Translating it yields CATSREGTSGRGENNEQFF.

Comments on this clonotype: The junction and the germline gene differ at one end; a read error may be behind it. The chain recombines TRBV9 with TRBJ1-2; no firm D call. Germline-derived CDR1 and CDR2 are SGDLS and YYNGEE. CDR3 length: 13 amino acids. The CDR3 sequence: CASRVAGSYGYTF. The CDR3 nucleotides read TGTGCCAGCCGCGTTGCGGGGTCCTATGGCTACACCTTC. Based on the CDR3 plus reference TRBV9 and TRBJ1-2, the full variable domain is DSGVTQTPKHLITATGQRVTLRCSPRSGDLSVYWYQQSLDQGLQFLIQYYNGEERAKGNILERFSAQQFPDLHSELNLSSLELGDSALYFCASRVAGSYGYTFGSGTRLTVV.

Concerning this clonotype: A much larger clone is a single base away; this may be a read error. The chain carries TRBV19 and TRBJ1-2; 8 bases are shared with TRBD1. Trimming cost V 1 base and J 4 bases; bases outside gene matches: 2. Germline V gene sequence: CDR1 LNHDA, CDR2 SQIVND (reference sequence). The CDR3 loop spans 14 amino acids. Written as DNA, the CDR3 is TGTGCCAGTAGTATAGCACAGGGGGGCTATGGCTACACCTTC. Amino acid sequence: CASSIAQGGYGYTF.

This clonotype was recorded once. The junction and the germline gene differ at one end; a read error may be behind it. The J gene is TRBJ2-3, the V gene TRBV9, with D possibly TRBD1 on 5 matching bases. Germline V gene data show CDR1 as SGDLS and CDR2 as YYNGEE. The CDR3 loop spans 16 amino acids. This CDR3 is CASTPGFFQGTGTQYF. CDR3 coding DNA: TGTGCCAGCACCCCCGGGTTTTTTCAGGGCACAGGTACGCAGTATTTT.